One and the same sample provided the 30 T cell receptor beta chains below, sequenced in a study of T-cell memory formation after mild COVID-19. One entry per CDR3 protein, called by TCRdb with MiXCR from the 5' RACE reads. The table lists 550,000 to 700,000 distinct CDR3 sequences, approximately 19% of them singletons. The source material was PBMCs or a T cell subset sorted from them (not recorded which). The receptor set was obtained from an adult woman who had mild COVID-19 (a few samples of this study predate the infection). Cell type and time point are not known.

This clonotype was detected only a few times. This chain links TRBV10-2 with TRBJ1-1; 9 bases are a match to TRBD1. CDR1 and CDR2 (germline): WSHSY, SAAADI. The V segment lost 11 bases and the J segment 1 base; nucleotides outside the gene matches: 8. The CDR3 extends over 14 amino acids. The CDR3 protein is CAGGTGGTNTEAFF. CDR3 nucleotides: TGCGCCGGGGGAACAGGGGGCACGAACACTGAAGCTTTCTTT.

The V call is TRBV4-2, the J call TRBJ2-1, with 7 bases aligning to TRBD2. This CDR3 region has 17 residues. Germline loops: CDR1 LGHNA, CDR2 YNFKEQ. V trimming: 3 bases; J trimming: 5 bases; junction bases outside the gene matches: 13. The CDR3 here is CASSQVGRREGHNEQFF. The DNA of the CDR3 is TGTGCCAGCAGCCAGGTGGGGCGGAGGGAGGGACACAATGAGCAGTTCTTC.

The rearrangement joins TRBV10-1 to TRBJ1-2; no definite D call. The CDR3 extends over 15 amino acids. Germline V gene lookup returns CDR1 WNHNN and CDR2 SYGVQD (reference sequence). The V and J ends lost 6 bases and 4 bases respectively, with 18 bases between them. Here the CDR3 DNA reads TGCGCCAGCAGCGCCAAGACTCGCCCCCCCTATGGCTACACCTTC. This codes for CASSAKTRPPYGYTF.

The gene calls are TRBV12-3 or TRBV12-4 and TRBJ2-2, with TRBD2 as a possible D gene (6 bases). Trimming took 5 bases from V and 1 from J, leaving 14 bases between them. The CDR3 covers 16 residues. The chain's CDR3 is CASSPRAGWNTGELFF. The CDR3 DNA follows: TGTGCCAGCAGTCCCCGGGCGGGATGGAACACCGGGGAGCTGTTTTTT.

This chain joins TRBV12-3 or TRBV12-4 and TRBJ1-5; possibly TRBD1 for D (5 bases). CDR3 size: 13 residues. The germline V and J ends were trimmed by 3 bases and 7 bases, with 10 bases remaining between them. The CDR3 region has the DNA TGTGCCAGCAGTTTGAGGGGTCTGCAGCCCCAGCATTTT. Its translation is CASSLRGLQPQHF.

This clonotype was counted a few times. The CDR3 spells CASGTGAWAQHF. The CDR3 DNA reads as TGTGCCAGCGGGACAGGAGCTTGGGCCCAGCATTTT. V is TRBV6-2 or TRBV6-3 and J is TRBJ1-5, with 8 bases that match TRBD1. With V trimmed by 8 bases and J by 11 bases, 8 bases remained unmatched. CDR3 length equals 12 residues. Germline lookup yields CDR1 MNHEY and CDR2 SVGEGT.

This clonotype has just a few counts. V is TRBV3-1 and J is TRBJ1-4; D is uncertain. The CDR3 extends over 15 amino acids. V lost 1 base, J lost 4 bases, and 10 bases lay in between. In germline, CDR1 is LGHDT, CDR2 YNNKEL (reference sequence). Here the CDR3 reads CASSQGIGNNEKLFF. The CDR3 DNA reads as TGTGCCAGCAGCCAAGGGATAGGGAATAATGAAAAACTGTTTTTT.

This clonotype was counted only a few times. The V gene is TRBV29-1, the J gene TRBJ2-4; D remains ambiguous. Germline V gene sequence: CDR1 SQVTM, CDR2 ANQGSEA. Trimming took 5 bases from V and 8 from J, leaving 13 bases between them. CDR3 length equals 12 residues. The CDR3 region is CSVRAFVDIQYF. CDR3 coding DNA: TGCAGCGTTAGGGCGTTTGTGGACATTCAGTACTTC.

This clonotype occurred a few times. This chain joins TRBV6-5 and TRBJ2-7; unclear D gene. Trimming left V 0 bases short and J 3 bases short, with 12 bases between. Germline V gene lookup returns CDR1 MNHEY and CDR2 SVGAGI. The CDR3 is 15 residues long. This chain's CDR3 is CASSYSNKNLYEQYF. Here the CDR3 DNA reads TGTGCCAGCAGTTACTCGAACAAGAACCTCTACGAGCAGTACTTC.

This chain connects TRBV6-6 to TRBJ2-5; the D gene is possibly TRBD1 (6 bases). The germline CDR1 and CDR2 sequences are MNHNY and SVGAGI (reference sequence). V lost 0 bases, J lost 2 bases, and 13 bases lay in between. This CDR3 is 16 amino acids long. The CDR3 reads CASSYSVQRGQETQYF. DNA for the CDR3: TGTGCCAGCAGTTACTCAGTACAGAGGGGGCAAGAGACCCAGTACTTC.

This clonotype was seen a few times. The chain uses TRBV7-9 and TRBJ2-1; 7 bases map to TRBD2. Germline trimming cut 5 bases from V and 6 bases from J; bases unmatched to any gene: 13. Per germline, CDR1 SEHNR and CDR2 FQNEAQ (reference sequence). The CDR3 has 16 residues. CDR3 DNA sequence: TGTGCCAGCAGCCTATCCCAGGGAGGGGTAGGCAATGAGCAGTTCTTC. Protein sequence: CASSLSQGGVGNEQFF.

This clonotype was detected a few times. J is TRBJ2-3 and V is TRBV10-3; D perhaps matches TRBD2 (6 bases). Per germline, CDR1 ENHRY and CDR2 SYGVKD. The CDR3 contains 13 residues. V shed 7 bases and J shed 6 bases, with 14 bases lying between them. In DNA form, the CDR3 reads TGTGCCATCATGGAACGGGCGGGGGATACGCAGTATTTT. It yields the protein CAIMERAGDTQYF.

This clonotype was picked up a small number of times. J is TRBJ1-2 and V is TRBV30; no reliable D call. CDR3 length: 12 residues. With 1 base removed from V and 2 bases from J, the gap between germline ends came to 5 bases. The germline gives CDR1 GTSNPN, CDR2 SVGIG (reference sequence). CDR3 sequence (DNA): TGTGCCTGGAGTGGGCAAAACTATGGCTACACCTTC. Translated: CAWSGQNYGYTF.

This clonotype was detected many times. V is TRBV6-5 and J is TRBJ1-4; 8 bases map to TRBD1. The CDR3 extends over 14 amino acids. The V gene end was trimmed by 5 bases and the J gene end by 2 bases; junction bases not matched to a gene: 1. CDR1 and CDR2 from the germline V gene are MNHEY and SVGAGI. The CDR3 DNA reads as TGTGCCAGCAGTCCAGGGGGCACTAATGAAAAACTGTTTTTT. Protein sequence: CASSPGGTNEKLFF.

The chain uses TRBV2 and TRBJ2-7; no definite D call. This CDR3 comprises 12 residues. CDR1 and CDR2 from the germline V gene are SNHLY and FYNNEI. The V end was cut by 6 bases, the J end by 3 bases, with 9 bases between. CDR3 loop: CASSQDIYEQYF. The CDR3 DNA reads TGTGCCAGCAGCCAAGACATCTACGAGCAGTACTTC.

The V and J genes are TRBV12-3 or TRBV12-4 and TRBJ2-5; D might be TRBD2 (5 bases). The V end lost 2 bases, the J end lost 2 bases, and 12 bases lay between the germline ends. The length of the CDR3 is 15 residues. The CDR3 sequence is CASSLPSGRQETQYF. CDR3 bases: TGTGCCAGCAGTTTACCATCGGGAAGACAAGAGACCCAGTACTTC.

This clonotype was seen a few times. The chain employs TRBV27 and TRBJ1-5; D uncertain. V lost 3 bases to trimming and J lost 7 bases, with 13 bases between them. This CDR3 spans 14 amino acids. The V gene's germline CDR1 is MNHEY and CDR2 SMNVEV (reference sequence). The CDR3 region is CASSFRSDKQPQHF. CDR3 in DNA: TGTGCCAGCAGTTTCAGGTCGGATAAACAGCCCCAGCATTTT.

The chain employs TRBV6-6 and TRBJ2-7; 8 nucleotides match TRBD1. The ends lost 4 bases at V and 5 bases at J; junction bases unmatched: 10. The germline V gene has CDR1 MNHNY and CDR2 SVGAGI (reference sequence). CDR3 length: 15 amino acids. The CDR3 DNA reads TGTGCCAGCAGTTCGCCCCAGACAGGGGAGGACGAGCAGTACTTC. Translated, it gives CASSSPQTGEDEQYF.

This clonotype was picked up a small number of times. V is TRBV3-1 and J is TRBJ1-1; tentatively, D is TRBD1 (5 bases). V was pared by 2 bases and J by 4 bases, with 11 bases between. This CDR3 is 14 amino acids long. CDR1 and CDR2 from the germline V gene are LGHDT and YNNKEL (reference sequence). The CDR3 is CASSQSTRGTEAFF. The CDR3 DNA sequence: TGTGCCAGCAGCCAAAGTACGAGGGGCACTGAAGCTTTCTTT.

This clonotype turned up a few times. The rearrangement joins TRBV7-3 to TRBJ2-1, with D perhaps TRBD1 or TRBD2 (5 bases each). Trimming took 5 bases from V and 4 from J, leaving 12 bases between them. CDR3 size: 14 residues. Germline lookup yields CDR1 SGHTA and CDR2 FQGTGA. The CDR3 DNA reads TGTGCCAGCAGCAGGATGGGACGTTACAATGAGCAGTTCTTC. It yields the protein CASSRMGRYNEQFF.

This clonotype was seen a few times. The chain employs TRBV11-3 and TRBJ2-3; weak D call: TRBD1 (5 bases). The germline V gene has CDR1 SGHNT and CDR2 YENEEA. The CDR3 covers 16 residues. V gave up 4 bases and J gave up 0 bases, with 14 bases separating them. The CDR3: CASSSWTRISTDTQYF. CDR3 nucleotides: TGTGCCAGCAGCTCCTGGACAAGAATCAGCACAGATACGCAGTATTTT.

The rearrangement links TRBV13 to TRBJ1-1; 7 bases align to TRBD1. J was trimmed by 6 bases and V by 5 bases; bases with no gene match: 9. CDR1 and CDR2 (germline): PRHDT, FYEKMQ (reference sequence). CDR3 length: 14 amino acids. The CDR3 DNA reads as TGTGCCAGCAGCACCCGGGACAGCCTTCCTGAAGCTTTCTTT. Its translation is CASSTRDSLPEAFF.

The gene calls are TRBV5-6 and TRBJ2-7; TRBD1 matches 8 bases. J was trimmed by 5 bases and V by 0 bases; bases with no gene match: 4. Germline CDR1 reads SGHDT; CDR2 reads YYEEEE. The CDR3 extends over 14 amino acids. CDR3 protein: CASSLVRGLDEQYF. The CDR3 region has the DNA TGTGCCAGCAGCTTGGTCAGGGGGCTCGACGAGCAGTACTTC.

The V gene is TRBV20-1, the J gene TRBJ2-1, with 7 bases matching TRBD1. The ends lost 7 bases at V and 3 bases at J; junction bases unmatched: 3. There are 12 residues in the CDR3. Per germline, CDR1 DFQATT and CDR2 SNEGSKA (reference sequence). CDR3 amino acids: CSEQGIYNEQFF. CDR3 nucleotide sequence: TGCAGTGAACAGGGGATCTACAATGAGCAGTTCTTC.

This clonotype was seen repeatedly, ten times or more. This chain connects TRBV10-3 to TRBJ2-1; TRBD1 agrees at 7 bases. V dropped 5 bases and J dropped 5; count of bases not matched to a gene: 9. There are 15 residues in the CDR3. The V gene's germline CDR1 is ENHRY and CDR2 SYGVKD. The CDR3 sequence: CAISRPDRWNNEQFF. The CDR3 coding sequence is TGTGCCATCAGTAGGCCGGACAGGTGGAACAATGAGCAGTTCTTC.

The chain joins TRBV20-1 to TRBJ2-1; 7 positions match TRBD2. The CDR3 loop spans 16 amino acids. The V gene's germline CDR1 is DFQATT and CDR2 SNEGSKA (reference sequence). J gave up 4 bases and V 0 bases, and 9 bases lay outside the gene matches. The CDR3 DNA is TGCAGTGCTAGAGATCGGGTTAGCGGGTATTACAATGAGCAGTTCTTC. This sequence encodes CSARDRVSGYYNEQFF.

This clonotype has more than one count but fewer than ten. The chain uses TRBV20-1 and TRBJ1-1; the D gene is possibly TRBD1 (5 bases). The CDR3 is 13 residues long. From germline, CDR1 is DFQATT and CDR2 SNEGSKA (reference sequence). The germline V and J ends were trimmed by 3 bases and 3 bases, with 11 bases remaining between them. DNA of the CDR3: TGCAGTGCTAGGCAGACAGCCTACACTGAAGCTTTCTTT. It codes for CSARQTAYTEAFF.

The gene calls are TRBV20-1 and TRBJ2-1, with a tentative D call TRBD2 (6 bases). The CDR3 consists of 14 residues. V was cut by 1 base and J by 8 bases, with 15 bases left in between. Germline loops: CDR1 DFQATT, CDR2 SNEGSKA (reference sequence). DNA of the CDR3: TGCAGTGCTAGAGCAGGGACTCCAGCGGATGAGCAGTTCTTC. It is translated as CSARAGTPADEQFF.

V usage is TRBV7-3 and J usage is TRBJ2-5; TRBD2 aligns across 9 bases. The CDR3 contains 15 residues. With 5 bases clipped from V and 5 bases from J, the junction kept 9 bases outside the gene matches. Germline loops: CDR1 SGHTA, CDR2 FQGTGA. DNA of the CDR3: TGTGCCAGCAGCCTCGGGACTAGCAGGTCGGAGACCCAGTACTTC. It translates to CASSLGTSRSETQYF.

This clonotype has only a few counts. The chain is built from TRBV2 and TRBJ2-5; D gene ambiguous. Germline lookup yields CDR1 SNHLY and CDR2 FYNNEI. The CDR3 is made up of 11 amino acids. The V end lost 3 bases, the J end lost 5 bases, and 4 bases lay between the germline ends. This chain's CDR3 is CASSDSETQYF. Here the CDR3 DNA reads TGTGCCAGCAGTGATAGTGAGACCCAGTACTTC.